One sample yielded the 11 T cell receptor beta chains listed below, sequenced in a study of T cells expressing NK-cell markers. TCRdb reanalyzed the 5' RACE reads, giving one entry per CDR3 protein sequence and no DNA. Recorded for this sample: 500,000 to 700,000 distinct CDR3 sequences. Material for sequencing was blood T cells: a sorted CD56 or NKG2C T cell subset, CD4+ or CD8+ T cells, or bulk PBMC T cells (not recorded which). The receptors come from a man in his late teens or twenties in good health.

The J gene is TRBJ2-7, the V gene TRBV14; TCRdb lists TRBD2, though no DNA is available to test this call. Germline CDR1 is SGHDN and CDR2 is FVKESK. The CDR3 loop spans 16 amino acids. The chain's CDR3 is CASSHLGRGIGYEQYF.

The chain is built from TRBV6-1 and TRBJ2-2; TCRdb outputs TRBD1, but without DNA this stays unchecked. This CDR3 region has 13 residues. The germline V gene encodes CDR1 MNHNS and CDR2 SASEGT. The CDR3 loop reads CASRSTVGGELFF.

CDR3 amino acids: CSAGGQGTSDEQYF. This chain uses TRBV20-1 with TRBJ2-7; TCRdb proposes TRBD1, but this gene call is untestable without DNA. The germline V gene encodes CDR1 DFQATT and CDR2 SNEGSKA (reference sequence). CDR3 length: 14 amino acids.

This chain uses TRBV12-3 or TRBV12-4 with TRBJ1-2; the TCRdb D gene call, TRBD1, has no DNA to confirm it. The CDR3 extends over 16 amino acids. CDR3 amino acids: CASTRDSAGGYYGYTF.

The rearrangement uses TRBV12-3 or TRBV12-4 and TRBJ2-4; there is no DNA to check the TCRdb D call of TRBD1. The CDR3 is made up of 14 amino acids. The chain's CDR3 is CASRVTGSGNIQYF.

The rearrangement uses TRBV5-1 and TRBJ1-3. Germline assignment: CDR1 SGHRS and CDR2 YFSETQ. This CDR3 is built from 14 residues. The CDR3 region is CASRDGYSGNTIYF. Based on the CDR3 plus reference TRBV5-1 and TRBJ1-3, the full variable domain is KAGVTQTPRYLIKTRGQQVTLSCSPISGHRSVSWYQQTPGQGLQFLFEYFSETQRNKGNFPGRFSGRQFSNSRSEMNVSTLELGDSALYLCASRDGYSGNTIYFGEGSWLTVV.

This chain's CDR3 is CASSTHSGSIGYGYTF. The chain recombines TRBV7-7 with TRBJ1-2. Germline V CDR1 and CDR2: SSHAT, FNYEAQ (reference sequence). The length of the CDR3 is 16 residues.

The rearrangement joins TRBV12-3 or TRBV12-4 to TRBJ2-5; the D call from TCRdb, TRBD1, cannot be confirmed without DNA. This CDR3 is 14 amino acids long. The chain's CDR3 is CASRRTGVDATQYF.

The chain carries TRBV29-1 and TRBJ2-7; lacking DNA, the TRBD1 call made by TCRdb goes unchecked. The CDR3 length is 13 residues. CDR1 is SQVTM, CDR2 ANQGSEA, per germline. This chain's CDR3 is CSVLGTGVNEQYF.

This chain links TRBV27 with TRBJ2-1; the D call from TCRdb, TRBD2, cannot be confirmed without DNA. Germline lookup yields CDR1 MNHEY and CDR2 SMNVEV (reference sequence). The CDR3 sequence is 14 residues long. The CDR3 here is CASSLGGGPNEQFF.

The V and J genes are TRBV28 and TRBJ1-1; TCRdb's D call of TRBD1 is untestable without DNA. Looked up from germline, CDR1 is MDHEN and CDR2 is SYDVKM. The CDR3 consists of 19 residues. CDR3 loop: CASSFTTSRPGAGNTEAFF.